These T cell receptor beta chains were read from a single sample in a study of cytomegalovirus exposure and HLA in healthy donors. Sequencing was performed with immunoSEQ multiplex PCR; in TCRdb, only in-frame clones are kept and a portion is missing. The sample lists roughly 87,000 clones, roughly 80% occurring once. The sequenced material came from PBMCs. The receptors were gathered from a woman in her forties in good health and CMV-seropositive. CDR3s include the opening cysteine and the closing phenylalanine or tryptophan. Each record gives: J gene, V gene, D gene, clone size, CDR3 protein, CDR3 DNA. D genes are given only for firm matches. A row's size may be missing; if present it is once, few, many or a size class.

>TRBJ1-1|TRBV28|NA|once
CASSLANRALNTEAFF
TGTGCCAGCAGTTTAGCCAACAGGGCTTTGAACACTGAAGCTTTCTTT
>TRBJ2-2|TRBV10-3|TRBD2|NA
CAISEPTGGFRLTGELFF
TGTGCCATCAGTGAGCCAACCGGGGGGTTCAGGCTAACCGGGGAGCTGTTTTTT
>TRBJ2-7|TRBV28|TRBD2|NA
CATFSGSSYEQYF
TGTGCCACCTTTAGCGGGAGCTCCTACGAGCAGTACTTC
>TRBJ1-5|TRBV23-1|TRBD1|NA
CASSQGQVNQPQHF
TGCGCCAGCAGTCAAGGACAGGTCAATCAGCCCCAGCATTTT
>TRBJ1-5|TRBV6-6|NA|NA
CASSNRVGQPQHF
TGTGCCAGCAGCAACAGGGTTGGTCAGCCCCAGCATTTT
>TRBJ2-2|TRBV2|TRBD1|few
CASSPTAGGETGELFF
TGTGCCAGCAGCCCTACGGCAGGGGGCGAAACCGGGGAGCTGTTTTTT
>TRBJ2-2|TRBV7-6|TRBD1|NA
CASNPLIGQGNEINTGELFF
TGTGCCAGCAACCCCCTTATCGGACAGGGCAACGAGATCAACACCGGGGAGCTGTTTTTT
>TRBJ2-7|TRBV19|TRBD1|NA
CASSIQTGPYEQYF
TGTGCCAGTAGTATACAGACAGGGCCCTACGAGCAGTACTTC
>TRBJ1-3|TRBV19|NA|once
CASSIRGFSGNTIYF
TGTGCCAGTAGTATACGCGGCTTCTCTGGAAACACCATATATTTT
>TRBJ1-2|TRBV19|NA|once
CASGPRSYGYTF
TGTGCCAGTGGCCCGAGGAGCTATGGCTACACCTTC
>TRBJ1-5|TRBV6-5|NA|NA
CASRQQGIGQPQHF
TGTGCCAGCAGACAACAGGGTATTGGTCAGCCCCAGCATTTT
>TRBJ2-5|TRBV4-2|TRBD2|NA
CASSQGLAGAQETQYF
TGTGCCAGCAGCCAAGGGCTAGCGGGGGCCCAAGAGACCCAGTACTTC
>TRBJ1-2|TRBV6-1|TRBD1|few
CASRNSGTGVVGYTF
TGTGCCAGCAGAAACTCCGGGACAGGGGTCGTTGGCTACACCTTC
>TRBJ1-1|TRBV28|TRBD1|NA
CASSLYLEPAGGAFF
TGTGCCAGCAGTTTATATTTAGAACCGGCAGGGGGAGCTTTCTTT
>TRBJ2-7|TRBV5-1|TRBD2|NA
CASSLDEGGRGTYEQYF
TGCGCCAGCAGCTTGGACGAGGGCGGGAGAGGTACCTACGAGCAGTACTTC
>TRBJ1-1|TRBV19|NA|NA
CASKNLNFLNTEAFF
TGTGCCAGTAAGAACCTGAACTTCCTTAACACTGAAGCTTTCTTT
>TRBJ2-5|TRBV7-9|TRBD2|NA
CASSLSTGRGGAQETQYF
TGTGCCAGCAGCTTAAGTACGGGGCGCGGGGGGGCCCAAGAGACCCAGTACTTC
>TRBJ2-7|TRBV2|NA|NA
CASNQGSGYEQYF
TGTGCCAGCAATCAGGGGAGCGGTTACGAGCAGTACTTC
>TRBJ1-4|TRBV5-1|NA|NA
CASSPGDGSEKLFF
TGCGCCAGCAGCCCAGGGGACGGAAGTGAAAAACTGTTTTTT
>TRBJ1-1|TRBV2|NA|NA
CASSYRGDTEAFF
TGTGCCAGCTCGTACCGGGGAGACACTGAAGCTTTCTTT
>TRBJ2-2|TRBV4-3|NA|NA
CASGHGQTNTGELFF
TGCGCCAGCGGACATGGACAAACGAACACCGGGGAGCTGTTTTTT
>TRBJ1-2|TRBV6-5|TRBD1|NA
CASSYSGTVDYYGYTF
TGTGCCAGCAGTTACTCGGGGACAGTCGATTACTATGGCTACACCTTC
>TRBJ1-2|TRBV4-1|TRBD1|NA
CASSRLDRGDYGYTF
TGCGCCAGCAGCCGCCTAGACAGGGGAGACTATGGCTACACCTTC